The 3 T cell receptor beta chains given below trace back to one sample, sequenced in a study of T-cell memory formation after mild COVID-19 listed by TCRdb under 2021. Libraries were constructed by 5' RACE. Sequencing was performed on an Illumina NovaSeq 6000. TCRdb took the public reads, trimmed them with fastp at Q25, ran MiXCR for clone calling and kept in-frame beta chains. Duplicate CDR3 protein sequences are folded into a single record with the most common DNA and genes. The sample table contains a few hundred thousand distinct CDR3 sequences; only one count was recorded for less than 25% of them. The ten largest make up 21% of the sample. Input material: PBMCs or a T cell subset sorted from them (not recorded which). The source is a man between 18 and 29 years old who had mild COVID-19 (a few samples of this study predate the infection). The sample titles of this study are shuffled in the database, so cell type and time point are left out; the donor was told from shared clones.

This clonotype was picked up a small number of times. The chain recombines TRBV27 with TRBJ1-2; D is perhaps TRBD1 (5 bases). CDR1 is MNHEY and CDR2 is SMNVEV in the germline V gene (reference sequence). Trimming stripped 3 bases from V and 6 bases from J, with 11 bases between. The CDR3 totals 13 residues. The DNA of the CDR3 is TGTGCCAGCAGTTTGGCAGGGAGGGATGGCTACACCTTC. Its protein is CASSLAGRDGYTF.

V and J are TRBV4-1 and TRBJ1-1; D is undetermined. With 4 bases removed from V and 2 bases from J, the gap between germline ends came to 11 bases. CDR1 is MGHRA, CDR2 YSYEKL, per germline. The CDR3 extends over 14 amino acids. The DNA of the CDR3 is TGCGCCAGCAGCCCAGGAGTCTTAAACACTGAAGCTTTCTTT. Amino acids: CASSPGVLNTEAFF.

This clonotype came up a few times. The genes are TRBV4-2 and TRBJ2-5; D remains unclear. Germline V CDR1 and CDR2: LGHNA, YNFKEQ. Trimming took 1 base from V and 2 from J, leaving 14 bases between them. The CDR3 runs 16 residues. The CDR3 nucleotides are TGTGCCAGCAGCCAAGTTTCCGCGGAGAAGCAAGAGACCCAGTACTTC. It codes for CASSQVSAEKQETQYF.